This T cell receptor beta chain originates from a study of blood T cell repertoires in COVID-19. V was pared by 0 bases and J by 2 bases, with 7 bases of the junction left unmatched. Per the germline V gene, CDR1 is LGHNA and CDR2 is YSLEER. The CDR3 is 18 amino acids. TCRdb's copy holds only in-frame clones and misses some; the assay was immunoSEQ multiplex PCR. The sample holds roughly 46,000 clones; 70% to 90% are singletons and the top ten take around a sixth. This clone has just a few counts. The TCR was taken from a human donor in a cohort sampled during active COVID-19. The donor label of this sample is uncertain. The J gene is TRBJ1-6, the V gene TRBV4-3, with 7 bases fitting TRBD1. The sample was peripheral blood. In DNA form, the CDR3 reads TGCGCCAGCAGCCAAGAAACACAGGGGAGTACCTATAATTCACCCCTCCACTTT. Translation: CASSQETQGSTYNSPLHF.